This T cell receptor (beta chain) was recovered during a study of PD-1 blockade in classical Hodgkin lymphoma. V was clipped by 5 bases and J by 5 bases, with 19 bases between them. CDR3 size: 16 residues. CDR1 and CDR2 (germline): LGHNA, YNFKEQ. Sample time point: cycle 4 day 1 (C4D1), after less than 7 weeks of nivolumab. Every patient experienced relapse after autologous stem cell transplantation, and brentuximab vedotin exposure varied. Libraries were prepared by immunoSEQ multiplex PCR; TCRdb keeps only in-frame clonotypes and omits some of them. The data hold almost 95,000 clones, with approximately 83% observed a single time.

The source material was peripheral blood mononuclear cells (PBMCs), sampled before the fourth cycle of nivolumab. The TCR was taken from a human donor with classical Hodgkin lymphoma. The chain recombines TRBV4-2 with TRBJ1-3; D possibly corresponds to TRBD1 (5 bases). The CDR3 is CASSDPGTSDRNTIYF. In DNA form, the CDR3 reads TGTGCCAGCAGCGACCCGGGGACCTCTGATAGAAACACCATATATTTT.